These T cell receptor beta chains were read from a single sample in a study of cytomegalovirus exposure and HLA in healthy donors. TCRdb's table, derived via immunoSEQ multiplex PCR, lists solely in-frame clones and lacks some. The sample shows about 64,000 clones, under 80% of them seen only once. Input material: PBMCs. These receptor sequences come from a male donor in good health and CMV-seropositive. The CDR3 runs from the conserved cysteine through the conserved F or W.

TRBJ2-6	TRBV19	CASTGLGGVSGANVLTF
TRBJ1-2	TRBV27	CASSHSGQTPYGYTF
TRBJ1-5	TRBV10-3	CAISESTSKPQHF
TRBJ1-2	TRBV7-2	CASTPGGDGYTF
TRBJ1-2	TRBV7-2	CASSFRDRGLLYGYTF
TRBJ2-3	TRBV11-3	CASSTSGGFTDTQYF
TRBJ1-1	TRBV7-2	CASSLVVQGMNTEAFF
TRBJ1-1	TRBV18	CASSPQNRNTEAFF
TRBJ2-1	TRBV5-1	CASSPGRGVANEQFF
TRBJ1-1	TRBV5-5	CASSLHQGTTEAFF
TRBJ1-6	TRBV6-1	CASRQFTPNSPLHF
TRBJ2-2	TRBV11-1	CASSPGLNTGELFF
TRBJ1-3	TRBV30	CAWSVRASGNTIYF
TRBJ2-7	TRBV13	CASSPADRSYEQYF
TRBJ1-3	TRBV5-6	CASSLAYFSGNTIYF
TRBJ2-2	TRBV4-3	CASSQLDGGVVNTGELFF
TRBJ1-6	TRBV7-6	CASSTGQGVNSPLHF
TRBJ2-3	TRBV5-1	CASSRLALTDTQYF
TRBJ1-5	TRBV7-9	CASSLSGGKGNQPQHF
TRBJ1-2	TRBV6-5	CASSGVVNYGYTF
TRBJ2-2	TRBV4-1	CASSQWTGGNTGELFF
TRBJ1-3	TRBV9	CASSVGGQGNTIYF
TRBJ1-4	TRBV5-1	CASRETGGANEKLFF
TRBJ2-1	TRBV7-7	CASSEGAGGTYNEQFF
TRBJ1-6	TRBV7-6	CASSLQGVHSPLHF
TRBJ1-1	TRBV21-1	CASSKGGGYTEAFF
TRBJ1-5	TRBV7-2	CASSFRQGGNQPQHF
TRBJ1-2	TRBV11-2	CASSPRQGPNYGYTF
TRBJ2-1	TRBV10-3	CATSQVAGAYNEQFF
TRBJ2-7	TRBV28	CASTLPGYYEQYF